This TCR beta chain was sequenced during a study of blood T cells in healthy people across ages. With a J-beta primer mix and a sample-barcoded 5' primer, a second PCR ran about 7 to 11 cycles. TCRdb reanalysed the 5' RACE reads using MiXCR and keeps one entry per CDR3 protein. This repertoire shows over 1.5 million distinct CDR3 sequences, around 48% found once; its top ten account for over 2%. Healthy Caucasians from Russia aged about 6 to 90 served as donors. The source of this sequence is a woman aged 40 to 50 in good health. The sequencing sample was made of blood.

The CDR3 reads CASSYAGAQETQYF. The CDR3 coding sequence is TGTGCCAGCAGTTACGCCGGTGCCCAAGAGACCCAGTACTTC. The rearrangement uses TRBV2 and TRBJ2-5; D is undetermined. The CDR3 extends over 14 amino acids. The germline V and J ends were trimmed by 5 bases and 1 base, with 11 bases remaining between them. Germline CDR1 is SNHLY and CDR2 is FYNNEI.